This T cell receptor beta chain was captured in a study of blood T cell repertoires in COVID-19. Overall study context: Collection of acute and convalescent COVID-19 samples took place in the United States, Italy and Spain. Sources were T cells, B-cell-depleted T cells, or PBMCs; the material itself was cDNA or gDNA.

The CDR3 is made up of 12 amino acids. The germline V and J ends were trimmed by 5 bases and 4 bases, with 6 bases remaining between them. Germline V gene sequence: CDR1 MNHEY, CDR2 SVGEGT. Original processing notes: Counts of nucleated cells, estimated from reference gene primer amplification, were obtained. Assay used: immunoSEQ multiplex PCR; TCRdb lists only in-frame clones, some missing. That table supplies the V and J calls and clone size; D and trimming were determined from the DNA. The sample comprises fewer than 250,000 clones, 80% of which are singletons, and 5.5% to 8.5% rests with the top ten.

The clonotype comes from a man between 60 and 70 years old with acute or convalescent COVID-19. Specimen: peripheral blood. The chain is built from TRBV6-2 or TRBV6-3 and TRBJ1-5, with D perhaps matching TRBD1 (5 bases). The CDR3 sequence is CASSDSNQPQHF. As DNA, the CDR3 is TGTGCCAGCAGTGACAGTAATCAGCCCCAGCATTTT.